This is a list of T cell receptor beta chains from one sample in a study of blood T cell repertoires in COVID-19. The repertoire was sequenced with immunoSEQ multiplex PCR; TCRdb's copy has only in-frame clones and lacks some. Of 30,000 to 40,000 clones listed, more than 75% are singletons. Sequencing was done on a sample of peripheral blood. These receptors all come from a man aged 80 or over with active or convalescent COVID-19. The CDR3 runs from the conserved cysteine through the conserved F or W. The D gene is left open where the match is weak. Size tells how often a clone was seen (once, few, many) or the class of an expanded clone, and some rows leave it out.

J gene | D gene | clone size | V gene | CDR3 DNA | CDR3 protein
TRBJ2-2 | . | few | TRBV3-1/TRBV3-2 | TGTGCCAGCAGCCAAGTCAGGGTCGTGAACACCGGGGAGCTGTTTTTT | CASSQVRVVNTGELFF
TRBJ2-1 | TRBD2 | . | TRBV6-5 | TGTGCCAGCCGGGGGGAGGGCCCCTACAATGAGCAGTTCTTC | CASRGEGPYNEQFF
TRBJ2-2 | . | . | TRBV2 | TGTGCCAGCACCAAAGGAGGCACCGGGGAGCTGTTTTTT | CASTKGGTGELFF
TRBJ2-1 | . | . | TRBV19 | TGTGCCAGTAGTATAAACCTTCAGGGCTTCGGCAATGAGCAGTTCTTC | CASSINLQGFGNEQFF
TRBJ2-7 | . | . | TRBV6-5 | TGTGCCAGTTCCCGGGACATCGCCTACGAGCAGTACTTC | CASSRDIAYEQYF
TRBJ2-7 | . | few | TRBV2 | TGTGCCAGCAGTGAAGTTACCGGGACACGACTTACCTACGAGCAGTACTTC | CASSEVTGTRLTYEQYF
TRBJ2-3 | TRBD2 | . | TRBV10-3 | TGTGCCATCAGCCGGCAGGGCAACGGGGGGGATACGCAGTATTTT | CAISRQGNGGDTQYF
TRBJ1-5 | TRBD1 | . | TRBV28 | TGTGCCAGCAGTTCCCCCCGGACAGGGGATAGCAATCAGCCCCAGCATTTT | CASSSPRTGDSNQPQHF
TRBJ2-2 | . | . | TRBV7-9 | TGTGCCAGCAGCTTCGGACAGACAGACACCGGGGAGCTGTTTTTT | CASSFGQTDTGELFF
TRBJ1-6 | . | few | TRBV11-2 | TGTGCCAGCAGGTTGATCAGGGGCGGTTCACCCCTCCACTTT | CASRLIRGGSPLHF
TRBJ2-2 | TRBD1 | . | TRBV28 | TGTGCCAGCAGGACAGGGGGCGCCCCCGGGGAGCTGTTTTTT | CASRTGGAPGELFF
TRBJ1-4 | . | many | TRBV5-1 | TGCGCCAGCAGTTTGGGGCCCACTAATGAAAAACTGTTTTTT | CASSLGPTNEKLFF
TRBJ1-2 | TRBD1 | once | TRBV3-1/TRBV3-2 | TGTGCCAGCAGCCAAGGTGTCACAGGGGGTAACTATGGCTACACCTTC | CASSQGVTGGNYGYTF
TRBJ1-3 | TRBD1 | . | TRBV19 | TGTGCCAGTGGGGGGACAGGGTTGGCTGGAAACACCATATATTTT | CASGGTGLAGNTIYF
TRBJ2-7 | TRBD2 | . | TRBV6-1 | TGTGCCAGCAGTGAAGCGTCGGGAGGCACCGACTACGAGCAGTACTTC | CASSEASGGTDYEQYF
TRBJ1-6 | TRBD1 | few | TRBV27 | TGTGCCAGCAGAGACAGGGTGGGGTCACCCCTCCACTTT | CASRDRVGSPLHF
TRBJ1-1 | . | . | TRBV10-2 | TGCGCCAGCATGGAGGATCGGAACACTGAAGCTTTCTTT | CASMEDRNTEAFF
TRBJ1-2 | . | . | TRBV7-8 | TGTGCCAGCAGCACAAGACAGGACTATGGCTACACCTTC | CASSTRQDYGYTF
TRBJ2-7 | TRBD1 | . | TRBV27 | TGTGCCAGCAGTTTCCGATCGACAGGGCTCTCCTACGAGCAGTACTTC | CASSFRSTGLSYEQYF
TRBJ1-1 | . | . | TRBV30 | TGTGCCTGGAGTGCGGGGGGCACTGAAGCTTTCTTT | CAWSAGGTEAFF
TRBJ2-7 | . | . | TRBV29-1 | TGCAGCGTTGCTAGTCGGAACGAGCAGTACTTC | CSVASRNEQYF
TRBJ2-1 | TRBD1 | . | TRBV28 | TGTGCCAGCAGTCCAGCCGGGACAGGGGGCAAGAATGAGCAGTTCTTC | CASSPAGTGGKNEQFF
TRBJ1-6 | . | . | TRBV5-1 | TGCGCCAGCAGCTTGGGACAGATCAGATCACCCCTCCACTTT | CASSLGQIRSPLHF
TRBJ1-6 | TRBD1 | . | TRBV19 | TGTGCCAGTAGGGCCTCAGGGGGTCCGACACCCCTCCACTTT | CASRASGGPTPLHF
TRBJ2-3 | TRBD2 | . | TRBV11-2 | TGTGCCAGCAGCTTATTGTCTAGCGGGAACTCAGATACGCAGTATTTT | CASSLLSSGNSDTQYF
TRBJ1-1 | . | . | TRBV5-1 | TGCGCCAGCAGCTTGTCTGGGGGGGCAGGTACTGAAGCTTTCTTT | CASSLSGGAGTEAFF
TRBJ1-5 | TRBD1 | . | TRBV3-1/TRBV3-2 | TGTGCCAGCAGCTTCGGGACAGTCAATAGCAATCAGCCCCAGCATTTT | CASSFGTVNSNQPQHF
TRBJ2-2 | . | . | TRBV5-6 | TGTGCCAGCAGCTTGGGGCAGGGGGGCTCGAACACCGGGGAGCTGTTTTTT | CASSLGQGGSNTGELFF